This T cell receptor beta chain emerged from a study of cytomegalovirus exposure and HLA in healthy donors. General study results and limits: Fewer N-insertions (relative to the approximately 670-donor mean) were reportedly seen in an Asian-associated ancestry cluster in a later analysis. Further analysis, carried out later, found HLA-associated TCR beta chains more clonally expanded than equally common other chains. A few CMV-associated chains were confirmed in vitro to be specific for CMV antigens. There were some V segments, including TRBV6-2 and TRBV6-3, excluded as indistinguishable.

Use of 60 Vbeta and 13 Jbeta primers characterized the PCR. Method: immunoSEQ multiplex PCR; TCRdb's copy keeps in-frame clones and lacks some. The table includes over 250,000 clones, roughly 70% detected once. This CDR3 region has 17 residues. CDR1 and CDR2 from the germline V gene are SGHRS and YFSETQ. About this clone itself: Its antigen is still unknown.

Sample: PBMCs. The chain carries TRBV5-1 and TRBJ2-5; 9 nucleotides align to TRBD1. The DNA end is a closer match to TRBJ2-7, so the J assignment may be wrong. The clonotype was recovered from a female donor in good health and CMV-seronegative. The CDR3 spells CATQIRPQGQGLNEQYF. In nucleotides, the CDR3 is TGCGCCACCCAAATAAGGCCCCAGGGACAGGGTCTCAACGAGCAGTACTTC.